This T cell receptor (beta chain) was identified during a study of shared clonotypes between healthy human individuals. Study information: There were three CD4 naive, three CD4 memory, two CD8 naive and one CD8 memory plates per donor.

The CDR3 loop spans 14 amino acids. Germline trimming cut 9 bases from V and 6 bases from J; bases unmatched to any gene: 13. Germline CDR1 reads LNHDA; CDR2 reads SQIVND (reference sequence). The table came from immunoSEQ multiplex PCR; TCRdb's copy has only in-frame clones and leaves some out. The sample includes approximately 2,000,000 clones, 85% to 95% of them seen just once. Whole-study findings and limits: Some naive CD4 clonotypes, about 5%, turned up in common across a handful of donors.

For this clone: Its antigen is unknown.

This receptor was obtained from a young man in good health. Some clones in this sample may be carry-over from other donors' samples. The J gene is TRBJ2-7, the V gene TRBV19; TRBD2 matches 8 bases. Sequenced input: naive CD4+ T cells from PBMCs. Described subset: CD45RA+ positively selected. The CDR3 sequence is CASAEWGTSREQYF. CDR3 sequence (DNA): TGTGCCAGCGCCGAGTGGGGGACTAGTCGCGAGCAGTACTTC.